This entry is about one T cell receptor (beta chain). Its target is not known. This sample was taken from a study of T cells expressing NK-cell markers. General study results and limits: For a few donors, these clonotypes were likewise the leading ones in the CD3+CD56-NKG2C+ fraction. The dominant NKG2C+ clonotypes represented about 1.0-7.5% of CD8+ T cells in several donors.

This CDR3 spans 14 amino acids. Looked up from germline, CDR1 is DFQATT and CDR2 is SNEGSKA (reference sequence). TCRdb derives one entry per CDR3 protein from the 5' RACE reads, leaving out DNA. The sample has a few hundred thousand distinct CDR3 sequences. The V and J genes are TRBV20-1 and TRBJ2-7; TCRdb's D call, TRBD1, is unchecked because there is no DNA. Sequencing used blood T cells: a sorted CD56 or NKG2C T cell subset, CD4+ or CD8+ T cells, or bulk PBMC T cells (not recorded which). This receptor was obtained from a man aged 18-70 years in good health. This chain's CDR3 is CSALGDTGSYEQYF.